This T cell receptor (beta chain) was sequenced during a study of blood T cell repertoires in COVID-19. The wider study: The samples span acute and convalescent COVID-19 from the United States, Italy and Spain.

V was clipped by 2 bases and J by 4 bases; unmatched bases: 15. The CDR3 sequence is 18 residues long. From germline, CDR1 is SGHRS and CDR2 YFSETQ. Libraries were prepared by immunoSEQ multiplex PCR; TCRdb keeps only in-frame clonotypes and omits some of them. The sample lists under 250,000 clones, 82% occurring once. The chain couples TRBV5-1 to TRBJ2-7; TRBD2 aligns across 10 bases. This receptor was taken from a woman aged 55-70 years who had recovered from COVID-19. The sequencing sample was made of PBMCs or T cells enriched from blood (not recorded which). The CDR3 DNA follows: TGCGCCAGCAGCTTAGCACCTAGCCTAGCGGGGGCTGTATACGAGCAGTACTTC. Translation gives CASSLAPSLAGAVYEQYF. Drawing the rest from reference TRBV5-1 and TRBJ2-7, the complete variable domain is KAGVTQTPRYLIKTRGQQVTLSCSPISGHRSVSWYQQTPGQGLQFLFEYFSETQRNKGNFPGRFSGRQFSNSRSEMNVSTLELGDSALYLCASSLAPSLAGAVYEQYFGPGTRLTVT.